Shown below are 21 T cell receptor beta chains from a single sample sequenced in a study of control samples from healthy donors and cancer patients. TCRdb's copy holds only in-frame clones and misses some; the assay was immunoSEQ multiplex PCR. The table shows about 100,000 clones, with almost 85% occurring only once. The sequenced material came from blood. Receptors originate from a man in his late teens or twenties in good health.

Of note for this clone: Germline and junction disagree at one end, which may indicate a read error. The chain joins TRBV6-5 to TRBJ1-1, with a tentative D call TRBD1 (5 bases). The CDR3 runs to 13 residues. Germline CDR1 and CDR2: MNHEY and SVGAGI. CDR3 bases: TGTGCCAGCAATTACAGGCCGAACACTGAAGCTTTCTTT. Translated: CASNYRPNTEAFF.

The DNA of the CDR3 is TGTGCCAGCAGCTTGAGGGACAGGGGGCGCGGGGCCAACGTCCTGACTTTC. The encoded protein is CASSLRDRGRGANVLTF. The chain carries TRBV5-6 and TRBJ2-6, with 12 nucleotides matching TRBD1. CDR1 and CDR2 (germline): SGHDT, YYEEEE. The CDR3 totals 17 residues. The V segment lost 1 base and the J segment 4 bases; nucleotides outside the gene matches: 3.

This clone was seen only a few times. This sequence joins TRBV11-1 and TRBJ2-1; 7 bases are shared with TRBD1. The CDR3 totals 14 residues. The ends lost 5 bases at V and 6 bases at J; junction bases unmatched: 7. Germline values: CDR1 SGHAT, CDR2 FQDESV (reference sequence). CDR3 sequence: CASSLERGPNEQFF. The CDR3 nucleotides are TGTGCCAGCAGCCTAGAGAGGGGGCCCAATGAGCAGTTCTTC. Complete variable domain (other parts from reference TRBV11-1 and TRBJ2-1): EAEVAQSPRYKITEKSQAVAFWCDPISGHATLYWYRQILGQGPELLVQFQDESVVDDSQLPKDRFSAERLKGVDSTLKIQPAELGDSAMYLCASSLERGPNEQFFGPGTRLTVL.

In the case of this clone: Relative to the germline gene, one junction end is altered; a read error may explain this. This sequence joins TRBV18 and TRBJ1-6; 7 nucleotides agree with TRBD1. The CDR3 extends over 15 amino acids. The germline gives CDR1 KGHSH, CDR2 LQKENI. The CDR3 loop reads CASSPGTDYNSPPHF. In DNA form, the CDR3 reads TGTGCCAGCTCACCAGGGACAGATTATAATTCACCCCCCCACTTT. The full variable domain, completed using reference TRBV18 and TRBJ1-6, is NAGVMQNPRHLVRRRGQEARLRCSPMKGHSHVYWYRQLPEEGLKFMVYLQKENIIDESGMPKERFSAEFPKEGPSILRIQQVVRGDSAAYFCASSPGTDYNSPPHFGNGTRLTVT.

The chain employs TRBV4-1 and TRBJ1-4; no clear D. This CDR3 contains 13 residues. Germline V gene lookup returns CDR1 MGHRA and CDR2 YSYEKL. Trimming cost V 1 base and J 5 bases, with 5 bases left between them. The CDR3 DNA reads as TGCGCCAGCAGCCAAGTAACGAATGAAAAACTGTTTTTT. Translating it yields CASSQVTNEKLFF.

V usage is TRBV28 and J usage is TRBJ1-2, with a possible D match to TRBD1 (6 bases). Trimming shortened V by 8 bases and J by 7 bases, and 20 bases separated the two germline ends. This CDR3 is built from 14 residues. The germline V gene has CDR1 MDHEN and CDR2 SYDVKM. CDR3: CASCPNGGAGGYTF. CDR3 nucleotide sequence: TGTGCCAGCTGTCCGAATGGGGGGGCTGGTGGCTACACCTTC.

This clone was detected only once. The CDR3 bases are TGTGCCAGCAGTTACTCTTGGTCAACTAATGAAAAACTGTTTTTT. Its translation: CASSYSWSTNEKLFF. J is TRBJ1-4 and V is TRBV6-5, with D unresolved. With 0 bases removed from V and 0 bases from J, the gap between germline ends came to 5 bases. The germline CDR1 and CDR2 sequences are MNHEY and SVGAGI. The length of the CDR3 is 15 residues.

The CDR3 reads CAIPGQSSYEQYF. The CDR3 DNA follows: TGCGCCATCCCGGGGCAGAGCTCCTACGAGCAGTACTTC. This chain connects TRBV5-1 to TRBJ2-7; possibly TRBD1 or TRBD2 for D (5 bases each). The CDR3 totals 13 residues. CDR1 and CDR2 (germline): SGHRS, YFSETQ. Trimming removed 9 bases from V and 0 bases from J, with 13 bases in between.

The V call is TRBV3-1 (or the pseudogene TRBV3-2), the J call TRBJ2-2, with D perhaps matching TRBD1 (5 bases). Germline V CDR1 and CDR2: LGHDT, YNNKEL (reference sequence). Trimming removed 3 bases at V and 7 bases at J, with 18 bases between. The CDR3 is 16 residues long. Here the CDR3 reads CASSQGAVGVHGELFF. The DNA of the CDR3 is TGTGCCAGCAGCCAGGGCGCAGTAGGGGTTCACGGGGAGCTGTTTTTT.

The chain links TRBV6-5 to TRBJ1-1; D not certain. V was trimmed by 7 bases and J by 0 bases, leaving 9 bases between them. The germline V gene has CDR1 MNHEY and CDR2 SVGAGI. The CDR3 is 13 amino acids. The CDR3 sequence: CASNSHMNTEAFF. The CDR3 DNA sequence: TGTGCCAGCAACTCCCATATGAACACTGAAGCTTTCTTT.

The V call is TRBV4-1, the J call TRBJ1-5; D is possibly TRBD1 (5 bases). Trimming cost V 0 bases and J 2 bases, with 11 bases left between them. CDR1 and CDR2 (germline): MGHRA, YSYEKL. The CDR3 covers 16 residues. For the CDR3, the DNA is TGCGCCAGCAGCCAAGATTCAGCCAGGGGCAATCAGCCCCAGCATTTT. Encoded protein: CASSQDSARGNQPQHF.

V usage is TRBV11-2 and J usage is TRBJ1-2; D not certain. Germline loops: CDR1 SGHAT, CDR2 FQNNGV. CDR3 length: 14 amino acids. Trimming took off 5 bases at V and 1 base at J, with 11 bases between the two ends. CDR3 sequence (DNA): TGTGCCAGCAGCCAGACGGACTATAACTATGGCTACACCTTC. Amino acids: CASSQTDYNYGYTF.

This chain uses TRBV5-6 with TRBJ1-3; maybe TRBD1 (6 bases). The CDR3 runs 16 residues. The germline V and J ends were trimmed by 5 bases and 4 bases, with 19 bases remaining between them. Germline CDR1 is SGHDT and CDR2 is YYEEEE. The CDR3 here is CASSSWTVNPGNTIYF. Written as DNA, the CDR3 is TGTGCCAGCAGTTCCTGGACAGTGAATCCCGGAAACACCATATATTTT.

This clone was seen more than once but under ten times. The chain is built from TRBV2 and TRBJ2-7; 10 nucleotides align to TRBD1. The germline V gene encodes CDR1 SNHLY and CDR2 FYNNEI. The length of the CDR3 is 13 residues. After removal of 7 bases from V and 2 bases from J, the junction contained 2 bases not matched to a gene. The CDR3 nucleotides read TGTGCCAGCATGGGACAGGGGACCTACGAGCAGTACTTC. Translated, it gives CASMGQGTYEQYF. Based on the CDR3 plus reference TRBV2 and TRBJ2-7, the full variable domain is EPEVTQTPSHQVTQMGQEVILRCVPISNHLYFYWYRQILGQKVEFLVSFYNNEISEKSEIFDDQFSVERPDGSNFTLKIRSTKLEDSAMYFCASMGQGTYEQYFGPGTRLTVT.

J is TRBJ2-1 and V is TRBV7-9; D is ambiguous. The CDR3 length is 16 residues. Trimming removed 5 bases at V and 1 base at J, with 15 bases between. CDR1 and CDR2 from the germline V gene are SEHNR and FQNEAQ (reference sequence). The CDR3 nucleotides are TGTGCCAGCAGCCCAAGTTTGGGGTTGTCCTACAATGAGCAGTTCTTC. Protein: CASSPSLGLSYNEQFF.

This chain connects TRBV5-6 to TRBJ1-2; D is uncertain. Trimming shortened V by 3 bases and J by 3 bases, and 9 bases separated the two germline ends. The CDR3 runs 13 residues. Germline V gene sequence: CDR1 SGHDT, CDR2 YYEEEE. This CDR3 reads CASSSQRYYGYTF. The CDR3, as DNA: TGTGCCAGCAGCTCTCAACGCTACTATGGCTACACCTTC.

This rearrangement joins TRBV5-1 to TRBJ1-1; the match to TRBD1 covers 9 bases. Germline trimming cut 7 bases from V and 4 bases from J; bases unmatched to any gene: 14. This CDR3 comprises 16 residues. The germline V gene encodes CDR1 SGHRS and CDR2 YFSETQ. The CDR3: CASSTGGLGGTTEAFF. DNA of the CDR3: TGCGCCAGCTCCACAGGGGGCTTAGGTGGGACCACTGAAGCTTTCTTT.

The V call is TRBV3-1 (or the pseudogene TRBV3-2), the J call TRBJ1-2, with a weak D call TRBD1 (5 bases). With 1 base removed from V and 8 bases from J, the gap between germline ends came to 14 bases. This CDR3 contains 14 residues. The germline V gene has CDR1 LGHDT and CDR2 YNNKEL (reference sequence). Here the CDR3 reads CASSQAMGTSGYTF. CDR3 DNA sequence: TGTGCCAGCAGCCAAGCGATGGGGACGTCAGGCTACACCTTC.

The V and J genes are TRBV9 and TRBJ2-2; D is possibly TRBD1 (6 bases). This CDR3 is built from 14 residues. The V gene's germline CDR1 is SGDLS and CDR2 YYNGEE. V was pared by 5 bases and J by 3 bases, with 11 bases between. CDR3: CASRAQGYTGELFF. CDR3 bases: TGTGCCAGCAGGGCCCAGGGGTACACCGGGGAGCTGTTTTTT.

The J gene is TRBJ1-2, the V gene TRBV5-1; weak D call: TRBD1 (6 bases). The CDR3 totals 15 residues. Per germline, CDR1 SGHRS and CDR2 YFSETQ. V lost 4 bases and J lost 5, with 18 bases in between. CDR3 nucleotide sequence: TGCGCCAGCAGCCCTCAGGACAGCCGAGGGTATGGCTACACCTTC. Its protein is CASSPQDSRGYGYTF.

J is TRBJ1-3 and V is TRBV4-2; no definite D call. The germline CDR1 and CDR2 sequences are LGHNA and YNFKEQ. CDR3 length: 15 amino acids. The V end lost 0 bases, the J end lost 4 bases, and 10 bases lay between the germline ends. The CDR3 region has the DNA TGTGCCAGCAGCCAAGACGAGCCAGTCGGAAACACCATATATTTT. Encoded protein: CASSQDEPVGNTIYF.